This T cell receptor (beta chain) was sequenced in a study of cytomegalovirus exposure and HLA in healthy donors. Findings and limits, study-wide: Later analysis demonstrated an association between a missense DCLRE1C variant and TCR beta V- and J-gene trimming. Equally common other TCR beta chains were less clonally expanded than HLA-associated ones, a later analysis found. Earlier analysis found most TCR beta V segments productive about 90% or about 30% of the time.

Remarks on this clone: Antigen: not known.

CDR3 length equals 15 residues. Per germline, CDR1 SGHNT and CDR2 YYREEE (reference sequence). Trimming cost V 4 bases and J 3 bases, with 16 bases left between them. PCR involved 60 Vbeta and 13 Jbeta primers. The data were produced by immunoSEQ multiplex PCR, yet TCRdb's version contains in-frame clones alone and is incomplete. The data contain some 150,000 clones, around 70% of them singletons. The receptor was isolated from a woman aged 55-69 years in good health and CMV-seropositive. This sequence joins TRBV5-4 and TRBJ1-2; maybe TRBD1 (5 bases). The sample taken for sequencing was PBMCs. Written as DNA, the CDR3 is TGTGCCAGCAGCCTGGCTGGGGGGGGAGACTATGGCTACACCTTC. Residues: CASSLAGGGDYGYTF.